This T cell receptor (beta chain) was found in a study of vaccination effects on CD4 cells after COVID-19. Study-level results: Early timepoints after infection were absent, and convalescent patients were few in the study. Marked clonal contraction was seen late after vaccination (in both infection- and vaccine-induced clones).

The V gene's germline CDR1 is MNHEY and CDR2 SMNVEV (reference sequence). There are 14 residues in the CDR3. The J segment lost 8 bases and the V segment lost 5 bases, leaving 11 bases of the junction unmatched. Measured with immunoSEQ multiplex PCR; TCRdb has only the in-frame clones, and not every one. The repertoire includes approximately 24,000 clones, 70% to 80% of them detected once, and roughly 15% sits in the top ten. Prior to sequencing, the ViraFEST assay stimulated PBMC with viral peptide pools, which expanded the antigen-specific CD4+ T cells. Cells that had been cultured for 10 days were the source of isolated CD4+ T cells. PCR-confirmed SARS-CoV-2 infection occurred in the person between March and December 2020. Wells containing a few million PBMC each were cultured with about 9 IU/ml IL-2 and about 10 ug/ml peptides. As regards this clone: The antigen is unknown.

The rearrangement joins TRBV27 to TRBJ1-2; TRBD1 matches at 7 bases. The origin of this receptor is a human donor who had a prior SARS-CoV-2 infection. The input for sequencing was CD4+ T cells from PBMCs cultured with SARS-CoV-2 spike peptides, taken before COVID-19 vaccination. The CDR3 region has the DNA TGTGCCAGCAGTCCAGGGGACAGCCCTTTGGGCTACACCTTC. Protein product: CASSPGDSPLGYTF.